Listed here is a single T cell receptor (beta chain). Its antigen is not known. After expansion with viral peptide pools in the ViraFEST assay, antigen-specific CD4+ T cells were sequenced. Upon completion of 10 days in culture, CD4+ T cells were isolated. Neither prior SARS-CoV-2 infection nor positive nucleocapsid antibodies were present in the vaccine recipients. A density of around 2 million PBMC per well was used; these cells were cultured with approximately 9.1 IU/ml IL-2 and approximately 9.4 ug/ml peptides. A half-medium replacement with IL-2 medium was carried out on days 3 and 7. This sample was taken from a study of vaccination effects on CD4 cells after COVID-19. Overall study context: Participants each got two BNT162b2 or mRNA-1273 vaccine doses.

Profiling relied on immunoSEQ multiplex PCR, and the TCRdb table lists in-frame clones only, not all of them. The profile shows some 68,000 clones, 80% of them singletons. The germline V and J ends were trimmed by 3 bases and 4 bases, with 10 bases remaining between them. The V gene's germline CDR1 is KGHSH and CDR2 LQKENI. This CDR3 has 13 residues. Study observations and caveats: Pronounced clonal contraction occurred in clones induced by infection and by vaccine late after vaccination.

The sequence was collected from a human donor who received a COVID-19 vaccine. The chain employs TRBV18 and TRBJ2-7, with a tentative D call TRBD1 (6 bases). This material consisted of CD4+ T cells from PBMCs cultured with SARS-CoV-2 spike peptides, taken before COVID-19 vaccination. The CDR3 region is CASSPQQGYEQYV. The CDR3 bases are TGTGCCAGCTCACCCCAACAGGGATACGAGCAGTACGTC.